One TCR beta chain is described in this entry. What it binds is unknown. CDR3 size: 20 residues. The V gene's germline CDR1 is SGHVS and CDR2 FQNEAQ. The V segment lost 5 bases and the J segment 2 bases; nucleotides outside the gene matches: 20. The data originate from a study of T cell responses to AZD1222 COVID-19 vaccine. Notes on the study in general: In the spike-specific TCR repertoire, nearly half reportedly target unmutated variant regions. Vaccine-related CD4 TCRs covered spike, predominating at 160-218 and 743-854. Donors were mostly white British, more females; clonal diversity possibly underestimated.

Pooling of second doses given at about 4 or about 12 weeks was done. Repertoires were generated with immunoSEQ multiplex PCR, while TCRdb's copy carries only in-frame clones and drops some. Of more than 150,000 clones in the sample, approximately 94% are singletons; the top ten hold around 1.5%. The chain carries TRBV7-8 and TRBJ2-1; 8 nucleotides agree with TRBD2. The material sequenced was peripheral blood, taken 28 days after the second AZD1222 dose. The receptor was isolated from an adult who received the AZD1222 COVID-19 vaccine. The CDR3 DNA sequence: TGTGCCAGCAGCATCGGCGGCTCCAATAGACTAGCGAGGGCCTACAATGAGCAGTTCTTC. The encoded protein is CASSIGGSNRLARAYNEQFF.